The clone carrying this T cell receptor (beta chain) was detected a few times. Antigen specificity is unknown. This sample is drawn from a study of T cells in localized non-small cell lung cancer. Overall study results and limits: Adjacent lung exhibited a median of 57 among the 100 most abundant tumor clones. Blood T cell density predicted longer survival; adjacent-lung clonality, shorter. Because sequencing included only one region (of the tumor), heterogeneity remains possible.

TCRdb keeps only in-frame clones here, not all; method: immunoSEQ multiplex PCR. The table has around 1,100 clones, roughly a fifth seen once. According to the study, adjacent lung free of atypia was obtained at least 2 cm from the tumor margin. Germline CDR1 is SGDLS and CDR2 is YYNGEE. V lost 5 bases and J 9 bases, leaving 24 bases between the germline ends. The CDR3 has 17 residues. J is TRBJ1-6 and V is TRBV9, with TRBD1 as a possible D gene (5 bases). This sequence was found in a woman aged 40-69 years with stage I lung adenocarcinoma. The sequences come from normal lung tissue next to the tumor, collected before any cancer treatment. The CDR3 DNA follows: TGTGCCAGCAGTGAATTTTTGGCAGGGACGAGTGGTTCACCCCTCCACTTT. It translates to CASSEFLAGTSGSPLHF.